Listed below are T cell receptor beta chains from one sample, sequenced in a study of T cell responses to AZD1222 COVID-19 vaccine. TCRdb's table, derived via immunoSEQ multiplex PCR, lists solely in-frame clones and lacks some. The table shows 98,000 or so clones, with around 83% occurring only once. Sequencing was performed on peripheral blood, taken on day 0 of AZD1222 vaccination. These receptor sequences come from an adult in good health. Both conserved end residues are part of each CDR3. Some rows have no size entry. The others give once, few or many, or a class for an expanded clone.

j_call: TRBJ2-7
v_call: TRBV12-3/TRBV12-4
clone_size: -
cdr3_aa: CASSLALGARYF

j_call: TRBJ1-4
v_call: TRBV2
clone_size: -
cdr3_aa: CASRKGTDEKLFF

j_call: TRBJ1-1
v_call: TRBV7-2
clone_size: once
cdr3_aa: CASRDNIRGKGNTEAFF

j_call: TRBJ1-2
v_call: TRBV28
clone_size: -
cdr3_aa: CASRGLVGGRNGYTF

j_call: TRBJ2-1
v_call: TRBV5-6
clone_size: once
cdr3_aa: CASTGTGNYYNEQFF

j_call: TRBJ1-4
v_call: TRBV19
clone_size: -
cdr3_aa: CASSLGLSSGGANEKLFF

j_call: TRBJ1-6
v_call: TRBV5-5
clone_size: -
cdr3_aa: CASSLVIGKTQNSPLHF

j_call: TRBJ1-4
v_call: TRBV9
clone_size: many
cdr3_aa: CASSSRQFEKLFF

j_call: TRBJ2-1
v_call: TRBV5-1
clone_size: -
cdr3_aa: CASRPDRDEQFF

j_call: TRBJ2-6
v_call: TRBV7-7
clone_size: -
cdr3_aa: CASSPGQGINGANVLTF

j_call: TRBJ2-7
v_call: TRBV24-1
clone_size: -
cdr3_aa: CATSDWTGFEQYF

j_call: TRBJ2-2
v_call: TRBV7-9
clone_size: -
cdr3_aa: CASSWDRGNTGELFF

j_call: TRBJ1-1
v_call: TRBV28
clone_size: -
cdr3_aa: CASNRQGPREAFF

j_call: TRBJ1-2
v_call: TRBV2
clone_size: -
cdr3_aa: CASRVRVGYTF

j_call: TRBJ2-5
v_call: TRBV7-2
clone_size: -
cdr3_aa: CASSLTRAPGQETQYF

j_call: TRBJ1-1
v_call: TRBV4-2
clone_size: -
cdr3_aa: CASSLARDTEAFF

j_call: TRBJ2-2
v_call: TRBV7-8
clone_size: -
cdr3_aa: CASSMAGFGELFF

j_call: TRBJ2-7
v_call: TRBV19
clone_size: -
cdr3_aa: CASSPGGQGAFEQYF

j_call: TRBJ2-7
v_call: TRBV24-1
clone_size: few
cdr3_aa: CATSDTGAGEQYF

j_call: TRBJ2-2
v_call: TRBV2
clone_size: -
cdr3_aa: CASSMTVSTGELFF

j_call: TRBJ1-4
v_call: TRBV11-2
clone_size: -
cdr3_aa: CASSLEPGQGAKKLFF

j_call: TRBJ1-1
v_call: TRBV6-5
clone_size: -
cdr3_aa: CASSSDISTEAFF

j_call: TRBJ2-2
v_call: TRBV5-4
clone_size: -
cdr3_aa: CASSRRQGRNTGELFF

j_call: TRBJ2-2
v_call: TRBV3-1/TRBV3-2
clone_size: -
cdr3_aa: CASSQSGPDGELFF

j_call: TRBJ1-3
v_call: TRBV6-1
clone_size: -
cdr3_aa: CASSEARDRVWGNTIYF

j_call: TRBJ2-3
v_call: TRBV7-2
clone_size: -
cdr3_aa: CASSPRTSGVSTDTQYF

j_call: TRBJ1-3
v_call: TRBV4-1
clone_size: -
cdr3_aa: CASSQDLSSLFGNTIYF

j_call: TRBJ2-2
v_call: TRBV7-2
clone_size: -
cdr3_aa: CASSQGRGTGELFF

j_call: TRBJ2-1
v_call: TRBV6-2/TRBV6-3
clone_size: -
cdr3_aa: CASSYGLPYNEQFF

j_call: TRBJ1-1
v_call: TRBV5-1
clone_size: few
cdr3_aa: CASSLAGRGEAFF

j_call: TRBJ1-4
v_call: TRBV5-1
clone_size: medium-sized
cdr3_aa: CASSRDTGVSSEKLFF

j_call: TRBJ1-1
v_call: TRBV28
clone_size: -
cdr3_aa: CASTGPPPTEAFF

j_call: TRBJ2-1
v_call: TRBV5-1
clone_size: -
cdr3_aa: CASRFGLAGTNEQFF

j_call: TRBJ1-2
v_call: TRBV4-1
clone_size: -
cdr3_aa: CASSQDNGDYGYTF

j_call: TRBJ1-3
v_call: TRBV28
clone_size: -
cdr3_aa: CASSPPGSGNTIYF

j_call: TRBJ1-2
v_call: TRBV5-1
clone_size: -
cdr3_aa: CASRAGTELSTIYGYTF

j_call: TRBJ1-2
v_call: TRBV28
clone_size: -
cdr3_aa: CASSSPWGSNYGYTF

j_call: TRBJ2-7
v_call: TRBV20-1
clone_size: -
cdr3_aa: CSASFKRKYEQYF

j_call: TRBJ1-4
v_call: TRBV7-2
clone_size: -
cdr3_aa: CASSSQGMSNEKLFF

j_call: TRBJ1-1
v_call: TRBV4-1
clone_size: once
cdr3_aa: CASSQTGQRNTEAFF

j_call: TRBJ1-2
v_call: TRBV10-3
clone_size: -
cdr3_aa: CAISESVQGGNGLNYGYTF

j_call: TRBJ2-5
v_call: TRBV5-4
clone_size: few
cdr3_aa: CASSRTLQETQYF

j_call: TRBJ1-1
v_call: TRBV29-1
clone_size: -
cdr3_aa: CSVERGVAEAFF

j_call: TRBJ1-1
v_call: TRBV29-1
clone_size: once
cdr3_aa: CSGGATGINTEAFF

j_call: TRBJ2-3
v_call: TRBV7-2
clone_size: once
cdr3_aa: CASSPGPLGSTDTQYF

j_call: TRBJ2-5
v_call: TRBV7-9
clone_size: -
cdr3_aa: CASSLDGGRNQETQYF

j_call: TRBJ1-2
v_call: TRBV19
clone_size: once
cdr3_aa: CASSRQTNYGYTF

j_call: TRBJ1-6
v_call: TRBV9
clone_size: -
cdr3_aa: CASSVGFNRYNSPLHF

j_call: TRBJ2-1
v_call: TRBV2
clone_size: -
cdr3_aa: CASSEAFYGTGNWEQFF

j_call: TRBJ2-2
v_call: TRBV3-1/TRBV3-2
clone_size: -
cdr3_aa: CASSDGTGHTGELFF

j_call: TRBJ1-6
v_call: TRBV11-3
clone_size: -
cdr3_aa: CASSDGQGGNSPLHF

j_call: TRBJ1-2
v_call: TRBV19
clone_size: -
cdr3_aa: CASSIDPGYGGYTF

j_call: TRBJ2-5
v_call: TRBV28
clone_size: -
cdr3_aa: CASSLRNQQETQYF

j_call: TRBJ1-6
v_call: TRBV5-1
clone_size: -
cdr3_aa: CASSLYGPGEGSLHF

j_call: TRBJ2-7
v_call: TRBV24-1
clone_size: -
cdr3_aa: CATSESGTETYEQYF

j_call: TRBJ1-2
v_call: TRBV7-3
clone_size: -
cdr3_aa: CASSPGVGSYGYTF